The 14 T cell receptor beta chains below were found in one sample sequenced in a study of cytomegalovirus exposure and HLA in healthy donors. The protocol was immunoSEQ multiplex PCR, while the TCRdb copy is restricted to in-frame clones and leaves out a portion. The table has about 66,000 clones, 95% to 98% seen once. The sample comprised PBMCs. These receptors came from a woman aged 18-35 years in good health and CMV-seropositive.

The CDR3 DNA follows: TGCGCCAGTTCTCTGGGCGAAGAGACCCAGTACTTC. Its protein is CASSLGEETQYF. V and J are TRBV10-2 and TRBJ2-5; D not resolved. V gave up 9 bases and J gave up 3 bases, with 11 bases separating them. The CDR3 length is 12 residues. Looked up from germline, CDR1 is WSHSY and CDR2 is SAAADI.

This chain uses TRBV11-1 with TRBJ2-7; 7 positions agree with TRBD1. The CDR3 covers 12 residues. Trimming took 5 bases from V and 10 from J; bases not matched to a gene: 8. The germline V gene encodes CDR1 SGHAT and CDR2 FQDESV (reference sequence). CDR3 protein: CASSAGTVKQYF. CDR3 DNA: TGTGCCAGCAGCGCCGGGACAGTAAAACAGTACTTC.

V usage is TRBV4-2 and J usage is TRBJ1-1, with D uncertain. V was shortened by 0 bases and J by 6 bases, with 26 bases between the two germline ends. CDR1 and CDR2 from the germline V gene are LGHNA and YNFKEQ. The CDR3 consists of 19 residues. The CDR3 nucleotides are TGTGCCAGCAGCCAAGATCTTAATAACCTGGGAGGAATGGAAGCTGAAGCTTTCTTT. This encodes CASSQDLNNLGGMEAEAFF.

Here the CDR3 DNA reads TGTGCCAGCAGCTCCGACAGTTATGAAAAACTGTTTTTT. It codes for CASSSDSYEKLFF. V is TRBV2 and J is TRBJ1-4, with D perhaps matching TRBD1 (5 bases). The germline V gene encodes CDR1 SNHLY and CDR2 FYNNEI. V lost 6 bases and J lost 6, with 11 bases in between. The CDR3 length is 13 residues.

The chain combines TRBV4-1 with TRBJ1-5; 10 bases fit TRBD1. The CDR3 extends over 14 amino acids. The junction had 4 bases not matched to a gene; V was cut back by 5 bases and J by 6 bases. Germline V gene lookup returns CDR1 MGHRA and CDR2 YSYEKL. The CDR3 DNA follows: TGCGCCAGCAGCTCCCGACAGGGGGCTCAGCCCCAGCATTTT. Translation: CASSSRQGAQPQHF.

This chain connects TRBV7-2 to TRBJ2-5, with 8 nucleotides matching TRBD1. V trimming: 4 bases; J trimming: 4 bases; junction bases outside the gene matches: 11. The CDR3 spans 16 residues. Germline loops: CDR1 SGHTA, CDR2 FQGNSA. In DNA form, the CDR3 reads TGTGCCAGCAGCTCAGTAGGGCAGGGGGCGGGAGAGACCCAGTACTTC. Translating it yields CASSSVGQGAGETQYF.

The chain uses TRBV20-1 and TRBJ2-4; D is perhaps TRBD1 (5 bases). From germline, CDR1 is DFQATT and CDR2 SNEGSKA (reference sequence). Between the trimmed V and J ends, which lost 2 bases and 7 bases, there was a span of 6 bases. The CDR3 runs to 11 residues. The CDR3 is CSARRQNIQYF. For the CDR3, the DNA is TGCAGTGCTAGACGACAGAACATTCAGTACTTC.

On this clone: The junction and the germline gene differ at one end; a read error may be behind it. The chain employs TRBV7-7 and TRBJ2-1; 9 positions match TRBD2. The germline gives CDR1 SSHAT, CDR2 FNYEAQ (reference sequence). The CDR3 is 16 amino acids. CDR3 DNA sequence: TGTGCTAGCAGCCAAGGACTAGCGTCAATCTACAATGAGCAGTTCTTC. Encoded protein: CASSQGLASIYNEQFF.

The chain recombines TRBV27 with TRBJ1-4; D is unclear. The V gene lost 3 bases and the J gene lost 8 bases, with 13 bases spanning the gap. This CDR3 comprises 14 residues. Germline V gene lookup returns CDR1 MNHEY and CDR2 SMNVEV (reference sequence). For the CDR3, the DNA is TGTGCCAGCAGTTTTGGGAGGTCTGACGAAAAACTGTTTTTT. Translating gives CASSFGRSDEKLFF.

CDR3 residues: CASKQGSSYEQYF. The CDR3 region has the DNA TGTGCCAGCAAACAGGGGTCTTCCTACGAGCAGTACTTC. The chain combines TRBV7-8 with TRBJ2-7; 7 bases are shared with TRBD1. J gave up 1 base and V 7 bases, and 4 bases lay outside the gene matches. Per the germline V gene, CDR1 is SGHVS and CDR2 is FQNEAQ. This CDR3 region has 13 residues.

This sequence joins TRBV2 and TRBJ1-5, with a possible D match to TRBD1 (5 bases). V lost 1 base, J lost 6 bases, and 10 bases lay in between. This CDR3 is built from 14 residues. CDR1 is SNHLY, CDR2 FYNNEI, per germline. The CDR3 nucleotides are TGTGCCAGCAGTGAAGTCATCAGGGTTCAGCCCCAGCATTTT. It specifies CASSEVIRVQPQHF.

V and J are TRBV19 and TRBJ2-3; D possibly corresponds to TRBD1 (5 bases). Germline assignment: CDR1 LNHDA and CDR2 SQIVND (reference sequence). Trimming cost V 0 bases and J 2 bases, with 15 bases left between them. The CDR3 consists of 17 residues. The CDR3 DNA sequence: TGTGCCAGTAGTATAGAGGTCACAGGCGGTCCCACAGATACGCAGTATTTT. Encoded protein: CASSIEVTGGPTDTQYF.

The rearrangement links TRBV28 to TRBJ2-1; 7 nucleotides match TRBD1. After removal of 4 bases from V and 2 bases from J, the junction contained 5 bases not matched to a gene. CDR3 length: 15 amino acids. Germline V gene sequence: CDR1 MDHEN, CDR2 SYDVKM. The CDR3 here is CASSSPGTAYNEQFF. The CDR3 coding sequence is TGTGCCAGCAGTTCCCCCGGGACAGCCTACAATGAGCAGTTCTTC.

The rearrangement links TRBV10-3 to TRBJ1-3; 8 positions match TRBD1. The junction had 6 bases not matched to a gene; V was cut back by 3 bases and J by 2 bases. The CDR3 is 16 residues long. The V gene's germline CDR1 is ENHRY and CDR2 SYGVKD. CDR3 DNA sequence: TGTGCCATCAGTGACGGCGACAGGGGTACTGGAAACACCATATATTTT. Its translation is CAISDGDRGTGNTIYF.